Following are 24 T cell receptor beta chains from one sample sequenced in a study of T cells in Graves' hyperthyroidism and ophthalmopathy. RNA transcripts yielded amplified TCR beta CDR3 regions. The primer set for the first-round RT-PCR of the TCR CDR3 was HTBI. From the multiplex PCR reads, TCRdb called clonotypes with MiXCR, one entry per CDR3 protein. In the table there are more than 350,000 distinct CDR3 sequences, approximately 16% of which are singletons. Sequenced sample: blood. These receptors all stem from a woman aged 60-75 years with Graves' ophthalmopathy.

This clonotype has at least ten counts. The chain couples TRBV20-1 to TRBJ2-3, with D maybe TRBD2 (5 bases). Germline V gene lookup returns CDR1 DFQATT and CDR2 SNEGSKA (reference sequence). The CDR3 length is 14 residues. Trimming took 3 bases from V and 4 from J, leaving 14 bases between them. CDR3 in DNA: TGCAGTGCTAGGAGTGGGAGTTTCGCAGATACGCAGTATTTT. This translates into CSARSGSFADTQYF.

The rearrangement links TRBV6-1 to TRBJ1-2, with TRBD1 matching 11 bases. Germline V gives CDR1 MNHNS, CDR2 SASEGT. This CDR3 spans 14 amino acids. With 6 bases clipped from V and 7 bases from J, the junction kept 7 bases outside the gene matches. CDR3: CASSPGQGASGYTF. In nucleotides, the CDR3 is TGTGCCAGCAGCCCCGGACAGGGGGCCTCTGGCTACACCTTC.

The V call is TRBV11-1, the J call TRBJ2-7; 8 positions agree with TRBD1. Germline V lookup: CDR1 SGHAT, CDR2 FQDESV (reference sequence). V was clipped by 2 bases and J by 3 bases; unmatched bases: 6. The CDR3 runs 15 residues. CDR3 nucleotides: TGTGCCAGCAGCTTACTCGGGACAGGATACTACGAGCAGTACTTC. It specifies CASSLLGTGYYEQYF. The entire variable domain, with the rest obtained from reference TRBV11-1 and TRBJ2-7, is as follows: EAEVAQSPRYKITEKSQAVAFWCDPISGHATLYWYRQILGQGPELLVQFQDESVVDDSQLPKDRFSAERLKGVDSTLKIQPAELGDSAMYLCASSLLGTGYYEQYFGPGTRLTVT.

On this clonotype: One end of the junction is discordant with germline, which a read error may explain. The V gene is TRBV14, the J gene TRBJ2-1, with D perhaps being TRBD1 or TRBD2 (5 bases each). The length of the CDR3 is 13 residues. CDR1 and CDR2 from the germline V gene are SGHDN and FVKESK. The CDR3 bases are TGTGTCAGCAGACCCGGGACCGACAATGCGCAGTTCTTC. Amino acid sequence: CVSRPGTDNAQFF. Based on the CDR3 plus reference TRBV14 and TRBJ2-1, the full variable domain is EAGVTQFPSHSVIEKGQTVTLRCDPISGHDNLYWYRRVMGKEIKFLLHFVKESKQDESGMPNNRFLAERTGGTYSTLKVQPAELEDSGVYFCVSRPGTDNAQFFGPGTRLTVL.

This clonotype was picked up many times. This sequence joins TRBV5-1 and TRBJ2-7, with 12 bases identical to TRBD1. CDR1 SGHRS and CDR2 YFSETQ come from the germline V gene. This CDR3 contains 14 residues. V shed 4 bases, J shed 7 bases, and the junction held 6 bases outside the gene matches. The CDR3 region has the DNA TGCGCCAGCAGCCCGGGACAGGGGGCGGAGGAGCAGTACTTC. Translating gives CASSPGQGAEEQYF.

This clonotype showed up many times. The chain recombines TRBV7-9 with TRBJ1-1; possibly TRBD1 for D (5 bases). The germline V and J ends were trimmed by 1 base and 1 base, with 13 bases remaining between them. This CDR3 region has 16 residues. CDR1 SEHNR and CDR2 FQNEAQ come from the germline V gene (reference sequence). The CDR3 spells CASSLGGIGSNTEAFF. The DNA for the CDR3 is TGTGCCAGCAGCTTAGGGGGGATCGGGTCGAACACTGAAGCTTTCTTT.

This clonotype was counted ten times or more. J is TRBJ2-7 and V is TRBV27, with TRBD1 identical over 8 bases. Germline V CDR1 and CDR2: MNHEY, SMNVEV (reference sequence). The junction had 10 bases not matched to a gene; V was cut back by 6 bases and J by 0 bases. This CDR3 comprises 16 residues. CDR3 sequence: CASSRGDRINSYEQYF. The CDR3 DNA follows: TGTGCCAGCAGCAGGGGGGACAGGATCAACTCCTACGAGCAGTACTTC.

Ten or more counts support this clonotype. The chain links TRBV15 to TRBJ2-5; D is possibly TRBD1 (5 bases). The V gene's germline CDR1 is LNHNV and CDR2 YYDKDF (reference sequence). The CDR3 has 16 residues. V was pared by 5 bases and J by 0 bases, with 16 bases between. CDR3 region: CATSGMGLGNQETQYF. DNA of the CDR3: TGTGCCACCAGCGGGATGGGGCTTGGGAACCAAGAGACCCAGTACTTC.

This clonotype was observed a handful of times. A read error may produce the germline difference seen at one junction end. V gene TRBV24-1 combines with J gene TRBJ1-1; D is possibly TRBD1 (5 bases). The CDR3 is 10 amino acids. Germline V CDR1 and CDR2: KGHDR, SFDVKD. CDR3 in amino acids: CAPPGTPVVF. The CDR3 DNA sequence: TGTGCCCCTCCCGGGACTCCGGTTGTCTTT.

DNA of the CDR3: TGTGCCAGCAAAGTTCGGGATGGGGTCCCCCCCTACAATGAGCAGTTCTTC. This translates into CASKVRDGVPPYNEQFF. V and J are TRBV6-1 and TRBJ2-1; maybe TRBD2 (5 bases). CDR3 length: 17 residues. In germline, CDR1 is MNHNS, CDR2 SASEGT. Trimming took 7 bases from V and 2 from J, leaving 21 bases between them.

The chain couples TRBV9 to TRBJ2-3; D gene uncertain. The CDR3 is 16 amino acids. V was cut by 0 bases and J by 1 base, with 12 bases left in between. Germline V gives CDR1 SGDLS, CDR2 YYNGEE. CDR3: CASSVDTEWGTDTQYF. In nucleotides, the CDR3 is TGTGCCAGCAGCGTAGATACGGAATGGGGCACAGATACGCAGTATTTT.

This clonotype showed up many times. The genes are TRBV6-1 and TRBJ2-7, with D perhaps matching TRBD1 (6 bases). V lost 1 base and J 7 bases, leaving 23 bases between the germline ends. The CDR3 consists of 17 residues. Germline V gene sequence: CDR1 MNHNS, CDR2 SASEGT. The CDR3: CASSEGLGGPSPGEQYF. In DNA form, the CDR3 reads TGTGCCAGCAGTGAAGGGCTAGGGGGACCGAGCCCTGGAGAGCAGTACTTC.

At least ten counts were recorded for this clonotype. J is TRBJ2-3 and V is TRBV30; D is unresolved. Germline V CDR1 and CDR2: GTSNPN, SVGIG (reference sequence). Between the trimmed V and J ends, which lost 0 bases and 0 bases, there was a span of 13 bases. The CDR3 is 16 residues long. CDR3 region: CAWSVSTALSTDTQYF. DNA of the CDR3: TGTGCCTGGAGTGTTTCGACGGCCCTTAGCACAGATACGCAGTATTTT.

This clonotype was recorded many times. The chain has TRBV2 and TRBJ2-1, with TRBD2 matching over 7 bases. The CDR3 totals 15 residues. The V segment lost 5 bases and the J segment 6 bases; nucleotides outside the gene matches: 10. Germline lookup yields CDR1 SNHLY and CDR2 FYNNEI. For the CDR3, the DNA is TGTGCCAGCAGTCGACTAGCTGTACCCCTCAATGAGCAGTTCTTC. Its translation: CASSRLAVPLNEQFF.

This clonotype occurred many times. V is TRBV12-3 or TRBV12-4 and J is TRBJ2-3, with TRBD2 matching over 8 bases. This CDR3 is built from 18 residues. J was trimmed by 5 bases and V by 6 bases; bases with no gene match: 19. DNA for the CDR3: TGTGCCAGCAGGTTAACCCTAGTTGCCGGGAGGGTTGGAGATACGCAGTATTTT. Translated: CASRLTLVAGRVGDTQYF.

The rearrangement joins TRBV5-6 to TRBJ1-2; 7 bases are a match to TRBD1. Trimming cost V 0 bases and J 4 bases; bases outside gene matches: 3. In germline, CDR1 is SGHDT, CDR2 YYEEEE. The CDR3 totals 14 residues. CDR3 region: CASSLVGQSYGYTF. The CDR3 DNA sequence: TGTGCCAGCAGCTTGGTGGGACAGTCCTATGGCTACACCTTC. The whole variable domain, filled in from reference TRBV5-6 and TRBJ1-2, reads DAGVTQSPTHLIKTRGQQVTLRCSPKSGHDTVSWYQQALGQGPQFIFQYYEEEERQRGNFPDRFSGHQFPNYSSELNVNALLLGDSALYLCASSLVGQSYGYTFGSGTRLTVV.

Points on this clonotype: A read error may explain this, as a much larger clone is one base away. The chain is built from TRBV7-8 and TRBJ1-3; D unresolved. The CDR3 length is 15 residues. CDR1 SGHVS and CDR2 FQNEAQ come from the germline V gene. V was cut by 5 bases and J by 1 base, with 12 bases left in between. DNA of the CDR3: TGTGCCAGCAGCACACAGTGGAGTTCTGGAAACACCATATATTTT. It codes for CASSTQWSSGNTIYF.

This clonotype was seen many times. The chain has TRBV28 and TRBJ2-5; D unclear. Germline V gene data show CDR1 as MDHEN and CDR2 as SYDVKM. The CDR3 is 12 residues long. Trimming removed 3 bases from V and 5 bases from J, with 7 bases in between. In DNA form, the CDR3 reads TGTGCCAGCAGTTTTGTTTTGGAGACCCAGTACTTC. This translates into CASSFVLETQYF.

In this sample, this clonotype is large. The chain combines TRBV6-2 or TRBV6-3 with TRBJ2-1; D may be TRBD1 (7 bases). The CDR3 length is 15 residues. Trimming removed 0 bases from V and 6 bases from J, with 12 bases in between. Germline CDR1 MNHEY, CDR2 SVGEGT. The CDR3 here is CASSYSSQGGNEQFF. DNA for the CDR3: TGTGCCAGCAGTTACTCGAGTCAGGGGGGCAATGAGCAGTTCTTC.

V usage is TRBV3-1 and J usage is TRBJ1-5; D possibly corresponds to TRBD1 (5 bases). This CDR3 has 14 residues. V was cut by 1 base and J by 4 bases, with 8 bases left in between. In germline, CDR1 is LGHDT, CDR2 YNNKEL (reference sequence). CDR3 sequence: CASSQGTQNQPQHF. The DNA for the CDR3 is TGTGCCAGCAGCCAAGGGACACAGAATCAGCCCCAGCATTTT. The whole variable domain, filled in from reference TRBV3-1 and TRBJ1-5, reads DTAVSQTPKYLVTQMGNDKSIKCEQNLGHDTMYWYKQDSKKFLKIMFSYNNKELIINETVPNRFSPKSPDKAHLNLHINSLELGDSAVYFCASSQGTQNQPQHFGDGTRLSIL.

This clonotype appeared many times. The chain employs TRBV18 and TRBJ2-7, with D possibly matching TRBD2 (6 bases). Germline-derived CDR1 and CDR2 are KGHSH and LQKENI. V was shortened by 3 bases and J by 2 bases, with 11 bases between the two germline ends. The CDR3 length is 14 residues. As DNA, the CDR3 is TGTGCCAGCTCACCCAGCGGGCGCACCTACGAGCAGTACTTC. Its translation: CASSPSGRTYEQYF.

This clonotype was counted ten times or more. The CDR3 DNA follows: TGCGCCAGCAGCTTGGTGGCGGGAGTAAACAATGAGCAGTTCTTC. It encodes CASSLVAGVNNEQFF. The chain links TRBV5-1 to TRBJ2-1; 7 positions agree with TRBD2. Germline-derived CDR1 and CDR2 are SGHRS and YFSETQ. J lost 5 bases, V lost 0 bases, and 5 bases had no gene match. This CDR3 comprises 15 residues. The full variable domain, rest sourced from reference TRBV5-1 and TRBJ2-1, is KAGVTQTPRYLIKTRGQQVTLSCSPISGHRSVSWYQQTPGQGLQFLFEYFSETQRNKGNFPGRFSGRQFSNSRSEMNVSTLELGDSALYLCASSLVAGVNNEQFFGPGTRLTVL.

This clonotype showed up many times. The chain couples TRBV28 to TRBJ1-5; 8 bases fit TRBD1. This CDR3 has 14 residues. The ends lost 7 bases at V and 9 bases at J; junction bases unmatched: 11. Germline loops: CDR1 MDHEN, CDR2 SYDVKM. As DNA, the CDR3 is TGTGCCAGCACCTTCACAGGGGGACAAGGGCCCCAGCATTTT. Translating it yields CASTFTGGQGPQHF.

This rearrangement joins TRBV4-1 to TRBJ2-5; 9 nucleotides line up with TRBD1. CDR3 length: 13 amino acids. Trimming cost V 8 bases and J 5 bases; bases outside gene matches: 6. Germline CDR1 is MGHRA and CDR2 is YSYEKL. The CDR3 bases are TGCGCCAGCGGGGACAGGGTGTGGGAGACCCAGTACTTC. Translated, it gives CASGDRVWETQYF.